This paragraph covers one TCR beta chain sequence. Its antigen is not known. Germline loops: CDR1 MNHNS, CDR2 SASEGT. Trimming shortened V by 8 bases and J by 5 bases, and 9 bases separated the two germline ends. This CDR3 region has 11 residues. The data belong to a study of T cells in localized non-small cell lung cancer. General study results and limits: Longer survival (overall) was linked to higher T cell density in blood. For the top 100 tumor clones, a median around 61 also appeared in adjacent lung.

The data were produced by immunoSEQ multiplex PCR, yet TCRdb's version contains in-frame clones alone and is incomplete. The table records tens of thousands of clones, roughly 91% of them present only once. V and J are TRBV6-1 and TRBJ2-5; D gene unclear. The TCR was taken from a male donor aged 60 or older with stage I lung adenocarcinoma. Here the sequenced sample was peripheral blood, taken before any cancer treatment. In DNA, the CDR3 is TGTGCCAGCCGCCTGGCGGAGACCCAGTACTTC. Its protein is CASRLAETQYF.